The 22 T cell receptor beta chains in this list originate from one sample, sequenced in a study of T cell changes during pregnancy in multiple sclerosis. TCRdb's copy holds only in-frame clones and misses some; the assay was immunoSEQ multiplex PCR. The repertoire holds 66,000 or so clones, with 91% as singletons. The sequencing used CD8+ T cells from peripheral blood mononuclear cells, collected before pregnancy. All receptors derive from a female donor with multiple sclerosis, enrolled in a pregnancy study.

The gene calls are TRBV11-2 and TRBJ2-1; D is possibly TRBD2 (6 bases). Germline CDR1 and CDR2: SGHAT and FQNNGV. V was shortened by 1 base and J by 0 bases, with 16 bases between the two germline ends. The CDR3 is made up of 18 amino acids. DNA of the CDR3: TGTGCCAGCAGCTTAGCCCCGGGATTGACTAGCTCCTACAATGAGCAGTTCTTC. Its protein is CASSLAPGLTSSYNEQFF.

The V and J genes are TRBV9 and TRBJ2-2; 9 bases align to TRBD1. Losses at the gene ends were 3 bases for V and 6 bases for J; bases not matched to a gene: 9. There are 16 residues in the CDR3. Germline V gene sequence: CDR1 SGDLS, CDR2 YYNGEE. The DNA for the CDR3 is TGTGCCAGCAGCGCGCCGGGACAGGGTACGTCCGGGGAGCTGTTTTTT. Residues: CASSAPGQGTSGELFF.

The J gene is TRBJ2-5, the V gene TRBV6-6; 10 nucleotides line up with TRBD2. From germline, CDR1 is MNHNY and CDR2 SVGAGI (reference sequence). V gave up 2 bases and J gave up 4 bases; unmatched junction bases: 4. This CDR3 spans 15 amino acids. Written as DNA, the CDR3 is TGTGCCAGCAGTTACCCCACTAGCGGGGCAGAGACCCAGTACTTC. Its translation is CASSYPTSGAETQYF.

The chain links TRBV14 to TRBJ1-2; weak D call: TRBD1 (5 bases). The CDR3 extends over 11 amino acids. Germline V gene lookup returns CDR1 SGHDN and CDR2 FVKESK. V was trimmed by 3 bases and J by 8 bases, leaving 7 bases between them. The CDR3: CASSQGGGYTF. The CDR3 DNA sequence: TGTGCCAGCAGCCAGGGGGGAGGCTACACCTTC.

The V gene is TRBV27, the J gene TRBJ2-7, with a possible D match to TRBD1 (5 bases). CDR3 length: 15 residues. Between the trimmed V and J ends, which lost 4 bases and 2 bases, there was a span of 15 bases. Germline lookup yields CDR1 MNHEY and CDR2 SMNVEV (reference sequence). CDR3 DNA: TGTGCCAGCAGTTCGGCACAGGAGACCACCTACGAGCAGTACTTC. It specifies CASSSAQETTYEQYF.

This clone was recorded only once. The chain employs TRBV27 and TRBJ2-1; 12 nucleotides match TRBD2. Per germline, CDR1 MNHEY and CDR2 SMNVEV (reference sequence). This CDR3 has 15 amino acids. Trimming cost V 6 bases and J 8 bases; bases outside gene matches: 8. The CDR3 nucleotides are TGTGCCAGCAGGACTAGCGGGGGCACGGTCGATGAGCAGTTCTTC. The encoded protein is CASRTSGGTVDEQFF.

The chain combines TRBV4-2 with TRBJ2-5, with 12 bases fitting TRBD2. In germline, CDR1 is LGHNA, CDR2 YNFKEQ. Trimming removed 4 bases from V and 5 bases from J; junction bases left unmatched: 11. The CDR3 is made up of 17 amino acids. In DNA form, the CDR3 reads TGTGCCAGCAGCCCGGCTAGCGGGGGGGCAGGAGATGAGACCCAGTACTTC. Residues: CASSPASGGAGDETQYF.

The chain carries TRBV7-2 and TRBJ2-1; TRBD1 might be the D (7 bases). The V gene's germline CDR1 is SGHTA and CDR2 FQGNSA. V gave up 3 bases and J gave up 9 bases, with 12 bases separating them. CDR3 length equals 13 residues. The CDR3 region has the DNA TGTGCCAGCAGCTTCCCAGGGGGGAGTGAGCAGTTCTTC. Its protein product is CASSFPGGSEQFF.

V gene TRBV27 combines with J gene TRBJ2-7; the match to TRBD2 covers 7 bases. The trim removed 6 bases at V and 2 bases at J, leaving 7 bases unmatched. The CDR3 runs 14 residues. Germline V CDR1 and CDR2: MNHEY, SMNVEV (reference sequence). CDR3 coding DNA: TGTGCCAGCAGCATGGCTAGCGGAGCCTACGAGCAGTACTTC. It encodes CASSMASGAYEQYF.

The V gene is TRBV2, the J gene TRBJ1-4, with unresolved D. The V end was cut by 8 bases, the J end by 7 bases, with 8 bases between. In germline, CDR1 is SNHLY, CDR2 FYNNEI. The CDR3 length is 11 residues. CDR3 residues: CASWGGEKLFF. The DNA for the CDR3 is TGTGCCAGCTGGGGAGGTGAAAAACTGTTTTTT.

The V and J genes are TRBV7-2 and TRBJ2-3; 11 bases line up with TRBD2. CDR3 size: 14 residues. The V segment lost 6 bases and the J segment 5 bases; nucleotides outside the gene matches: 4. Germline lookup yields CDR1 SGHTA and CDR2 FQGNSA. DNA of the CDR3: TGTGCCAGCAGTGTAGCGGGGGGGTTAGATACGCAGTATTTT. It specifies CASSVAGGLDTQYF. The full variable domain, in which reference TRBV7-2 and TRBJ2-3 provide the parts outside the CDR3, is GAGVSQSPSNKVTEKGKDVELRCDPISGHTALYWYRQSLGQGLEFLIYFQGNSAPDKSGLPSDRFSAERTGGSVSTLTIQRTQQEDSAVYLCASSVAGGLDTQYFGPGTRLTVL.

The chain joins TRBV19 to TRBJ1-6; D gene ambiguous. CDR3 length: 15 amino acids. The V gene's germline CDR1 is LNHDA and CDR2 SQIVND (reference sequence). Trimming removed 3 bases from V and 8 bases from J, with 14 bases in between. The CDR3 coding sequence is TGTGCCAGTAGTATGGAAAACCCAGGATATTCACCCCTCCACTTT. It yields the protein CASSMENPGYSPLHF.

The chain carries TRBV19 and TRBJ2-2; D is possibly TRBD1 (6 bases). Germline-derived CDR1 and CDR2 are LNHDA and SQIVND (reference sequence). The germline V and J ends were trimmed by 11 bases and 4 bases, with 17 bases remaining between them. The CDR3 is made up of 14 amino acids. CDR3 protein: CAGEQGWGTGELFF. In nucleotides, the CDR3 is TGTGCCGGGGAACAGGGATGGGGCACCGGGGAGCTGTTTTTT.

This rearrangement joins TRBV25-1 to TRBJ1-5, with 9 bases aligning to TRBD1. Germline V gene data show CDR1 as MGHDK and CDR2 as SYGVNS. The CDR3 spans 14 residues. The ends lost 4 bases at V and 4 bases at J; junction bases unmatched: 2. CDR3 coding DNA: TGTGCCAGCAGTGTTGGGACAGGGAATCAGCCCCAGCATTTT. This translates into CASSVGTGNQPQHF.

The CDR3 nucleotides read TGTGCCAGCAGCTTAGAATCGAGACTAGCCCTCAATGAGCAGTTCTTC. It yields the protein CASSLESRLALNEQFF. V usage is TRBV7-6 and J usage is TRBJ2-1; 7 bases are a match to TRBD2. The CDR3 runs to 16 residues. V lost 1 base to trimming and J lost 6 bases; unmatched junction nucleotides: 9. CDR1 and CDR2 from the germline V gene are SGHVS and FNYEAQ.

The V call is TRBV19, the J call TRBJ1-2, with 7 bases matching TRBD1. The germline V gene encodes CDR1 LNHDA and CDR2 SQIVND (reference sequence). The CDR3 is 14 amino acids. V dropped 4 bases and J dropped 4; count of bases not matched to a gene: 6. The CDR3: CASSKDTGAYGYTF. CDR3 nucleotide sequence: TGTGCCAGTAGTAAAGACACAGGGGCCTATGGCTACACCTTC.

V gene TRBV13 combines with J gene TRBJ1-2, with 9 bases matching TRBD1. J gave up 1 base and V 0 bases, and 9 bases lay outside the gene matches. Germline lookup yields CDR1 PRHDT and CDR2 FYEKMQ (reference sequence). The CDR3 totals 18 residues. This CDR3 reads CASSLGPTGGTGNYGYTF. DNA of the CDR3: TGTGCCAGCAGCTTAGGGCCGACAGGGGGAACGGGTAACTATGGCTACACCTTC.

The chain employs TRBV11-2 and TRBJ1-6; D gene ambiguous. The CDR3 is made up of 16 amino acids. CDR1 is SGHAT, CDR2 FQNNGV, per germline. V was clipped by 0 bases and J by 7 bases, with 13 bases between them. The CDR3 protein is CASSLDYGGPNSPLHF. CDR3 bases: TGTGCCAGCAGCTTAGATTATGGAGGACCGAATTCACCCCTCCACTTT.

The V call is TRBV5-1, the J call TRBJ2-7, with a weak D call TRBD1 (5 bases). This CDR3 is built from 14 residues. V lost 1 base, J lost 3 bases, and 11 bases lay in between. Germline V gene sequence: CDR1 SGHRS, CDR2 YFSETQ. The CDR3 DNA is TGCGCCAGCAGCTTGTACCAGGGTAACTACGAGCAGTACTTC. Translated, it gives CASSLYQGNYEQYF. The full variable domain, in which reference TRBV5-1 and TRBJ2-7 provide the parts outside the CDR3, is KAGVTQTPRYLIKTRGQQVTLSCSPISGHRSVSWYQQTPGQGLQFLFEYFSETQRNKGNFPGRFSGRQFSNSRSEMNVSTLELGDSALYLCASSLYQGNYEQYFGPGTRLTVT.

V usage is TRBV6-6 and J usage is TRBJ1-1; tentatively, D is TRBD1 (6 bases). CDR1 MNHNY and CDR2 SVGAGI come from the germline V gene (reference sequence). Trimming shortened V by 6 bases and J by 8 bases, and 16 bases separated the two germline ends. The CDR3 has 13 amino acids. CDR3 sequence: CASSRAQGTEAFF. In nucleotides, the CDR3 is TGTGCCAGCAGCCGGGCCCAGGGGACCGAAGCTTTCTTT.

This clone was seen a few times. The V gene is TRBV10-1, the J gene TRBJ2-7; D is perhaps TRBD2 (6 bases). Germline CDR1 is WNHNN and CDR2 is SYGVQD (reference sequence). The CDR3 covers 13 residues. Trimming removed 4 bases from V and 5 bases from J, with 12 bases in between. CDR3: CASSAVAEDEQYF. CDR3 DNA: TGCGCCAGCAGTGCAGTAGCGGAGGACGAGCAGTACTTC.

Only one count was recorded for this clone. The chain combines TRBV18 with TRBJ2-3; 8 positions agree with TRBD1. The CDR3 has 15 residues. The V gene's germline CDR1 is KGHSH and CDR2 LQKENI. Trimming at V came to 2 bases and at J to 2 bases, leaving 3 bases not matched to a gene. The CDR3 loop reads CASSPRDRPTDTQYF. DNA for the CDR3: TGTGCCAGCTCACCAAGGGACAGGCCCACAGATACGCAGTATTTT.